The present T cell receptor beta chain was sequenced within a study of blood T cells in healthy people across ages (dated by TCRdb to between 2014 and 2017). Concerning the study at large: In model experiments, roughly one uniquely barcoded TCR beta cDNA molecule per two T cells was captured by template switching. Using deep sequencing normalized with unique cDNA molecular identifiers, the study measured how TCR beta repertoire diversity changes with age. Donors were grouped into four age groups: young (average approximately 15 years), middle-aged (39), aged (62) and long-lived (about 90). For two donors (one aged 18 to 29 and one aged 80 or older), the study analyzed two additional independent replicas of 1 million unique cDNA reads from the same blood draw.

The table lists this clonotype with a few counts. What this receptor recognizes is not known. No per-base quality is available; no much larger clone lies one base away. Libraries were constructed by 5' RACE. These reads were obtained on an Illumina HiSeq 2500. The second PCR ran for roughly 7 to 12 cycles and used a J-beta primer mix along with a sample-barcoded 5' primer. A unique molecular identifier was introduced onto each TCR beta cDNA molecule by a template-switch 5' adaptor carrying 12 random nucleotides. Each sample yielded at least 3 million CDR3-containing paired-end reads. All of the RNA was converted into first-strand cDNA using the Mint cDNA synthesis kit, with a TRBC-specific oligonucleotide serving as the primer. All cDNA was treated with uracil-DNA glycosylase and then went through a first 18-cycle PCR with the universal primers M1SS and BC2_uni_R. The original pipeline was this. For normalization, 1 million high-quality reads were randomly selected from each sample, with every read carrying a distinct molecular identifier. Instead of being binned into consensus sequences, reads with shared molecular identifiers were discarded. MiTCR, with a Q25 quality threshold and the strictest error-elimination algorithm, was used for CDR3 identification, clonotype clustering and error correction. A nonparametric unseen species model with Euler transformation was used to estimate a lower bound on total TCR beta diversity. TCRdb reprocessing: public reads trimmed at Q25 with fastp, clones called with MiXCR, in-frame beta chains kept. Rows with a matching CDR3 protein are joined into one entry that keeps the most common DNA and genes. The authors' filters were not applied to this entry. In all, the sample holds 900,000 to 950,000 distinct CDR3 sequences, and about 29% of those were seen once. The ten largest clones take up around 9.6% of the sample.

Systemically healthy Caucasian individuals from Russia, 39 in total and aged about 6 to 95 years, were included as donors. Roughly 10 milliliters of peripheral blood were collected from each donor into EDTA-treated Vacutainer tubes. Ficoll-Paque density-gradient centrifugation was used to isolate PBMCs, with at least 6.5 million obtained per sample. Total RNA, at least 6 micrograms per sample, was extracted from PBMCs with Trizol reagent. Naive CD45RAhigh/CD27high T cell percentages were measured by flow cytometry on a PBMC aliquot from every donor. Trimming leaves V shorter by 0 bases and J shorter by 4 bases, with the junction holding 6 bases beyond the gene matches. CDR1 and CDR2, per the germline V gene (reference sequence), are LNHNV and YYDKDF. The CDR3 runs 16 amino acids, cysteine and phenylalanine included. The CDR3 DNA has 48 bases and is translated from base 1. Overall study results and their limits: Estimates of total diversity based on one million sequenced T cells were regarded as lower bounds and as underestimates. As age increased, observed TCR beta diversity per million T cells dropped in a roughly linear way, and a significant reduction was already evident by age 40. Bulk unsorted PBMC profiling prevented conclusive comparison of naive and antigen-experienced compartments. The long-lived group showed more naive CD4+ T cells, fewer expanded clones and increased TCR diversity than the aged group, suggesting age selection. The percentage of naive T cells measured by flow cytometry correlated strongly with observed TCR beta diversity. The CMV infection status of donors was not known, potentially confounding age-related changes in expanded clonotypes.

The same data also contributed to another study, on T cells of mothers and their children. As that second study puts it: Nine systemically healthy Caucasian individuals, comprising three mothers and their six children, were included as donors. cDNA synthesis consumed the entire amount of extracted RNA, loaded at approximately 1.6 ug RNA in each 15 ul reaction. In the second PCR, the M1S primer added sample barcodes and 2-4 random nucleotides. Over 10 million TCR beta CDR3 reads came from each mother, compared with some 3 million reads from each child. In both related and unrelated pairs, thymic selection shapes the output of TCR recombination in a similar way, with inherited differences having only a minor effect. Normalized repertoire overlap in related mother-child pairs was always slightly higher than in unrelated mother-child pairs, but the difference was never significant. No persistent microchimeric T cell clones were found, with a detection sensitivity of approximately 100 clones per million clonotypes. The study used deep NGS to compare TCR beta repertoires of mothers and children, seeking features distinguishing related mother-child pairs from unrelated individuals. On average, the children were roughly 11 +/- 4 years old, while the mothers were about 40 +/- 4 years old. After adapter ligation was performed with NEBNext reagents, the libraries were sequenced on an Illumina HiSeq 2000 with 100+100 nt paired-end reads. To prevent cross-contamination, the mother and child libraries were prepared one month apart and sequenced in separate runs. For each donor, between about 500,000 and 2,200,000 distinct TCR beta clonotypes were identified. Naive TCR beta clonotypes were estimated from low-frequency clonotypes matched to each donor's FACS-determined naive share, without sorting.

The chain links TRBV15 with TRBJ1-2, with TRBD1 identical over 9 junction bases. The sample comprised blood. The receptor's source is a woman aged 40 to 50 in good health. The DNA reads as follows: TGTGCCACCAGCAGAGATTCACAGGGGGCTTTCTATGGCTACACCTTC. This translates into CATSRDSQGAFYGYTF.